Each of the 5 T cell receptor beta chains below was sequenced from the same sample in a study of a mutant IDH1 vaccine in newly diagnosed glioma. The assay was immunoSEQ multiplex PCR, and TCRdb's table has in-frame clones only and misses some. In the table there are 41,000 or so clones, 80% to 90% of which are singletons. No antigen has been identified for these receptors. Time point here: week 35, safety follow-up. Topical imiquimod accompanied each vaccine dose, which consisted of 300 ug of mutant IDH1 20-mer peptide. The sequencing used PBMCs, collected from a glioma patient whose treatment included an IDH1 peptide vaccine. These receptors all come from a man between 40 and 49 years old with glioma.

The chain has TRBV4-1 and TRBJ2-2; 15 bases map to TRBD2. The CDR3 length is 19 residues. After removal of 4 bases from V and 4 bases from J, the junction contained 10 bases not matched to a gene. Germline V gene lookup returns CDR1 MGHRA and CDR2 YSYEKL. CDR3: CASSRYGLAGGPGTGELFF. For the CDR3, the DNA is TGCGCCAGCAGCCGATACGGACTAGCGGGGGGGCCGGGCACCGGGGAGCTGTTTTTT.

CDR3: CASSAGEQADTQYF. The CDR3 DNA sequence: TGTGCCAGCAGCGCGGGAGAGCAGGCAGATACGCAGTATTTT. The rearrangement uses TRBV6-4 and TRBJ2-3, with 7 bases identical to TRBD2. V shed 6 bases, J shed 4 bases, and the junction held 7 bases outside the gene matches. This CDR3 spans 14 amino acids. The germline V gene encodes CDR1 MRHNA and CDR2 SNTAGT.

This clone appeared a few times. Other DNA sequences in this sample translate to the same CDR3. Here the CDR3 reads CASSLGSVGETQYF. DNA for the CDR3: TGTGCCAGCAGCTTAGGTAGCGTTGGAGAGACCCAGTACTTC. This rearrangement joins TRBV7-2 to TRBJ2-5; possibly TRBD2 for D (5 bases). V was clipped by 1 base and J by 4 bases, with 10 bases between them. This CDR3 has 14 amino acids. The germline gives CDR1 SGHTA, CDR2 FQGNSA.

The V call is TRBV5-1, the J call TRBJ2-6, with 7 bases fitting TRBD1. From germline, CDR1 is SGHRS and CDR2 YFSETQ. The J segment lost 0 bases and the V segment lost 0 bases, leaving 6 bases of the junction unmatched. There are 18 residues in the CDR3. The CDR3 nucleotides are TGCGCCAGCAGCTTGGAGGGGGCATCATCCTCTGGGGCCAACGTCCTGACTTTC. It is translated as CASSLEGASSSGANVLTF.

A single count supports this clone. The genes are TRBV7-2 and TRBJ1-2; 9 positions match TRBD1. This CDR3 has 16 amino acids. Germline assignment: CDR1 SGHTA and CDR2 FQGNSA. J gave up 5 bases and V 5 bases, and 12 bases lay outside the gene matches. CDR3 bases: TGTGCCAGCAGCCCTCGGACAGGGGAGGATAGGTATGGCTACACCTTC. Its translation is CASSPRTGEDRYGYTF.